This T cell receptor (beta chain) was sequenced during a study of T cell repertoires in cytomegalovirus infection (dated 2019 in TCRdb). Regarding the research as a whole: The HLA type of each donor mattered for the analysis, because public TCR beta signatures pointed to carriage of CMV infection along with the matching HLA type. Overall study results and their limits: The ex vivo response was dominated by HLA-C-restricted CMV-specific TCR beta clonotypes, which also provided the single most frequent clonotype in two of eight donors. In both this cohort and an independent roughly 350-donor cohort, the cumulative frequency of public TCR beta family members distinguished carriers of CMV infection plus the relevant HLA type.

A note on this clonotype: The specificity of this receptor is unknown. Nothing much larger sits one base from this clone, and base qualities are not available.

The CDR3 measures 15 amino acids from cysteine to phenylalanine. Of the read, only the CDR3 DNA is kept; its 45 bases are in frame from base 1. V loses 6 bases at its end and J loses 1 base; junction bases beyond the gene matches: 5. The germline V gene encodes CDR1 LNHNV and CDR2 YYDKDF (reference sequence). Sequencing took place on an Illumina HiSeq 1500. TCRdb took the public reads, trimmed them with fastp at Q25, ran MiXCR for clone calling and kept in-frame beta chains. One record per CDR3 amino acid sequence lists the most common genes and DNA. The sample table holds 170,000 or so distinct CDR3 sequences, of which approximately 15% were seen once. The ten largest make up 25% to 30% of the sample.

The origin of this receptor is a human donor in good health (CMV status not recorded). Some clones in this sample may be carry-over from other donors' samples. Sequencing was done on a sample of PBMCs. The chain joins TRBV15 to TRBJ2-3, with TRBD1 matching 9 junction bases. The CDR3 reads as follows: CATREGQGRTDTQYF. The DNA sequence reads TGTGCCACCAGGGAGGGACAGGGACGCACAGATACGCAGTATTTT.